One sample yielded the 28 T cell receptor beta chains listed below, sequenced in a study of T cell repertoires in cytomegalovirus infection. One entry per CDR3 protein results from TCRdb running MiXCR on the reads. The data hold more than 35,000 distinct CDR3 sequences, with roughly half observed a single time. The antigens of these receptors remain unknown. The specimen comprised CD8+ T cells from cultured PBMCs, sampled from culture after CMV antigen stimulation. Every receptor here comes from a human donor in good health (CMV status not recorded). Some clones in this sample may be carry-over from other donors' samples.

The chain is built from TRBV7-2 and TRBJ2-3; 11 nucleotides line up with TRBD2. J was trimmed by 3 bases and V by 2 bases; bases with no gene match: 10. The germline gives CDR1 SGHTA, CDR2 FQGNSA. The CDR3 runs 18 residues. CDR3 sequence: CASSLRVLAGGETDTQYF. In DNA form, the CDR3 reads TGTGCCAGCAGCTTACGGGTTCTAGCGGGGGGCGAAACAGATACGCAGTATTTT. The whole variable domain, remainder taken from reference TRBV7-2 and TRBJ2-3, is GAGVSQSPSNKVTEKGKDVELRCDPISGHTALYWYRQSLGQGLEFLIYFQGNSAPDKSGLPSDRFSAERTGGSVSTLTIQRTQQEDSAVYLCASSLRVLAGGETDTQYFGPGTRLTVL.

The V call is TRBV27, the J call TRBJ2-1, with D unclear. The germline V gene has CDR1 MNHEY and CDR2 SMNVEV (reference sequence). This CDR3 spans 14 amino acids. The V and J ends lost 3 bases and 4 bases respectively, with 10 bases between them. CDR3 region: CASSFARLYNEQFF. In DNA, the CDR3 is TGTGCCAGCAGTTTCGCGAGGTTATACAATGAGCAGTTCTTC.

V usage is TRBV28 and J usage is TRBJ2-5, with 8 bases aligning to TRBD2. Per the germline V gene, CDR1 is MDHEN and CDR2 is SYDVKM. Trimming cost V 3 bases and J 5 bases; bases outside gene matches: 8. The CDR3 covers 15 residues. The CDR3 loop is CASSFLQREWETQYF. For the CDR3, the DNA is TGTGCCAGCAGTTTTCTCCAGCGGGAGTGGGAGACCCAGTACTTC. Based on the CDR3 plus reference TRBV28 and TRBJ2-5, the full variable domain is DVKVTQSSRYLVKRTGEKVFLECVQDMDHENMFWYRQDPGLGLRLIYFSYDVKMKEKGDIPEGYSVSREKKERFSLILESASTNQTSMYLCASSFLQREWETQYFGPGTRLLVL.

About this clonotype: The junction shows a germline mismatch at one end, possibly a read error. The CDR3 DNA is TGTGCCAGCAGCCTACAGGGAGATGCGCAGTATTTT. It specifies CASSLQGDAQYF. The V and J genes are TRBV7-6 and TRBJ2-3; D is possibly TRBD1 (6 bases). Germline assignment: CDR1 SGHVS and CDR2 FNYEAQ. This CDR3 is built from 12 residues.

This clonotype appeared a few times. The chain employs TRBV27 and TRBJ2-7; a possible D gene is TRBD2 (7 bases). Germline CDR1 is MNHEY and CDR2 is SMNVEV (reference sequence). Between the trimmed V and J ends, which lost 0 bases and 3 bases, there was a span of 15 bases. The CDR3 spans 16 residues. The CDR3 loop reads CASSLSRGAQVYEQYF. In nucleotides, the CDR3 is TGTGCCAGCAGTTTATCCCGGGGGGCACAGGTCTACGAGCAGTACTTC.

DNA of the CDR3: TGTGCCTCCCAAGGTGGACCGCCCCAGCATTTT. Encoded protein: CASQGGPPQHF. The rearrangement uses TRBV19 and TRBJ1-5; D is undetermined. This CDR3 region has 11 residues. Trimming left V 11 bases short and J 9 bases short, with 14 bases between. Germline-derived CDR1 and CDR2 are LNHDA and SQIVND (reference sequence).

This rearrangement joins TRBV7-8 to TRBJ2-5; the match to TRBD2 covers 15 bases. The CDR3 totals 16 residues. Germline V lookup: CDR1 SGHVS, CDR2 FQNEAQ. V trimming: 5 bases; J trimming: 5 bases; junction bases outside the gene matches: 6. This chain's CDR3 is CASSPGLAGGRETQYF. CDR3 DNA sequence: TGTGCCAGCAGCCCCGGACTAGCGGGAGGGAGGGAGACCCAGTACTTC.

This clonotype has only a few counts. This sequence joins TRBV27 and TRBJ2-1; TRBD2 matches at 10 bases. V lost 2 bases to trimming and J lost 6 bases; unmatched junction nucleotides: 4. The CDR3 runs 15 residues. Looked up from germline, CDR1 is MNHEY and CDR2 is SMNVEV (reference sequence). The CDR3 DNA reads TGTGCCAGCAGTTTAACATCTAGCGGGGGCAATGAGCAGTTCTTC. Translated, it gives CASSLTSSGGNEQFF.

The chain carries TRBV12-5 and TRBJ2-2, with TRBD2 matching 12 bases. V was clipped by 8 bases and J by 8 bases; unmatched bases: 9. CDR3 length equals 15 residues. Germline CDR1 reads LGHNT; CDR2 reads FRNRAP. CDR3 sequence: CASWPSGGVAGELFF. The CDR3 nucleotides read TGTGCTAGTTGGCCTAGCGGGGGGGTCGCTGGGGAGCTGTTTTTT.

The chain is built from TRBV19 and TRBJ2-6, with TRBD1 as a possible D gene (5 bases). The germline gives CDR1 LNHDA, CDR2 SQIVND (reference sequence). The length of the CDR3 is 15 residues. V was cut by 7 bases and J by 0 bases, with 10 bases left in between. CDR3 region: CASKQDNSGANVLTF. Written as DNA, the CDR3 is TGTGCCAGTAAGCAGGACAACTCTGGGGCCAACGTCCTGACTTTC.

V and J are TRBV27 and TRBJ1-1; D gene unclear. Germline values: CDR1 MNHEY, CDR2 SMNVEV (reference sequence). This CDR3 contains 14 residues. V was shortened by 6 bases and J by 3 bases, with 14 bases between the two germline ends. For the CDR3, the DNA is TGTGCCAGCAGCTCTCGAACCGGGGACACTGAAGCTTTCTTT. It specifies CASSSRTGDTEAFF.

V gene TRBV5-1 combines with J gene TRBJ2-7; TRBD2 aligns across 10 bases. V lost 4 bases and J lost 4; bases outside the gene matches: 8. CDR3 size: 15 residues. CDR1 SGHRS and CDR2 YFSETQ come from the germline V gene. The DNA of the CDR3 is TGCGCCAGCAGCCCCGGGAGCGGGAGGGCGTACGAGCAGTACTTC. This sequence encodes CASSPGSGRAYEQYF.

V and J are TRBV19 and TRBJ2-1, with 8 bases that match TRBD2. The trim removed 10 bases at V and 7 bases at J, leaving 12 bases unmatched. Germline CDR1 LNHDA, CDR2 SQIVND (reference sequence). This CDR3 has 14 residues. The CDR3 DNA sequence: TGTGCCACCCAAAGAATAGCGGGATTTAATGAGCAGTTCTTC. Encoded protein: CATQRIAGFNEQFF.

This clonotype was counted a few times. Here the CDR3 reads CASSSGQKVNQPQHF. The DNA for the CDR3 is TGTGCCAGCAGTTCGGGACAGAAAGTCAATCAGCCCCAGCATTTT. The chain combines TRBV12-3 or TRBV12-4 with TRBJ1-5; TRBD1 matches 7 bases. V was pared by 4 bases and J by 3 bases, with 6 bases of the junction left unmatched. The CDR3 contains 15 residues.

This clonotype has a count of ten or more. The CDR3: CASRGGTDNTGELFF. The CDR3, as DNA: TGTGCCAGCAGGGGGGGGACAGATAACACCGGGGAGCTGTTTTTT. The chain is built from TRBV7-3 and TRBJ2-2, with D perhaps assigned TRBD1 or TRBD2 (7 bases each). The V and J ends lost 6 bases and 2 bases respectively, with 13 bases between them. This CDR3 region has 15 residues. CDR1 is SGHTA and CDR2 is FQGTGA in the germline V gene.

The chain has TRBV2 and TRBJ2-7; D perhaps matches TRBD1 (7 bases). The CDR3 has 11 amino acids. Germline-derived CDR1 and CDR2 are SNHLY and FYNNEI. The ends were cut back, 11 bases at V and 3 bases at J, with 11 bases in the middle. CDR3 region: CARQGLYEQYF. CDR3 coding DNA: TGTGCCCGACAGGGACTCTACGAGCAGTACTTC. The complete variable domain, with remaining parts taken from reference TRBV2 and TRBJ2-7, reads EPEVTQTPSHQVTQMGQEVILRCVPISNHLYFYWYRQILGQKVEFLVSFYNNEISEKSEIFDDQFSVERPDGSNFTLKIRSTKLEDSAMYFCARQGLYEQYFGPGTRLTVT.

The V call is TRBV7-6, the J call TRBJ2-2, with 7 bases lining up with TRBD1. The CDR3 length is 15 residues. CDR1 and CDR2 from the germline V gene are SGHVS and FNYEAQ. V gave up 2 bases and J gave up 1 base; unmatched junction bases: 1. The CDR3 reads CASSLNRGNTGELFF. Written as DNA, the CDR3 is TGTGCCAGCAGCTTAAACAGGGGGAACACCGGGGAGCTGTTTTTT.

This clonotype occurred a few times. This chain uses TRBV11-2 with TRBJ2-3; 13 nucleotides line up with TRBD2. From germline, CDR1 is SGHAT and CDR2 FQNNGV. The CDR3 is 16 amino acids. J was trimmed by 1 base and V by 5 bases; bases with no gene match: 3. The CDR3 loop reads CASSQTSGGGTDTQYF. The CDR3 DNA follows: TGTGCCAGCAGCCAAACTAGCGGGGGGGGCACAGATACGCAGTATTTT.

In this sample, this clonotype turned up a few times. The J gene is TRBJ2-3, the V gene TRBV7-2; TRBD1 aligns across 7 bases. Germline V gene data show CDR1 as SGHTA and CDR2 as FQGNSA. The CDR3 covers 16 residues. Trimming at V came to 2 bases and at J to 2 bases, leaving 7 bases not matched to a gene. DNA of the CDR3: TGTGCCAGCAGCTTACTCGGGACAGTAGACACAGATACGCAGTATTTT. Translated: CASSLLGTVDTDTQYF.

The chain carries TRBV2 and TRBJ2-1, with D uncertain. The CDR3 has 10 amino acids. Germline V lookup: CDR1 SNHLY, CDR2 FYNNEI. Trimming shortened V by 10 bases and J by 9 bases, and 10 bases separated the two germline ends. The CDR3, as DNA: TGTGCCACCCTCCTCGGTGAGCAGTTCTTC. Protein sequence: CATLLGEQFF. Using reference TRBV2 and TRBJ2-1 for the parts outside the CDR3, the full variable domain is EPEVTQTPSHQVTQMGQEVILRCVPISNHLYFYWYRQILGQKVEFLVSFYNNEISEKSEIFDDQFSVERPDGSNFTLKIRSTKLEDSAMYFCATLLGEQFFGPGTRLTVL.

This clonotype was counted between two and nine times. The chain couples TRBV7-6 to TRBJ1-1; the D is unclear. This CDR3 spans 15 amino acids. V was trimmed by 2 bases and J by 0 bases, leaving 10 bases between them. Per germline, CDR1 SGHVS and CDR2 FNYEAQ. The CDR3 DNA sequence: TGTGCCAGCAGCTTAACGAAGACCCTGAACACTGAAGCTTTCTTT. Its protein is CASSLTKTLNTEAFF.

This clonotype was picked up a small number of times. The rearrangement uses TRBV6-5 and TRBJ2-3, with 8 nucleotides matching TRBD2. This CDR3 is 20 amino acids long. The V and J ends lost 5 bases and 1 base, in that order; junction bases with no gene match: 20. CDR1 is MNHEY, CDR2 SVGAGI, per germline. Here the CDR3 reads CASSPSGTSTGFKGTDTQYF. The CDR3 DNA reads TGTGCCAGCAGTCCCTCCGGGACTAGTACGGGGTTCAAAGGCACAGATACGCAGTATTTT.

V and J are TRBV5-6 and TRBJ1-1; D perhaps matches TRBD1 (6 bases). The germline CDR1 and CDR2 sequences are SGHDT and YYEEEE. The CDR3 has 13 amino acids. Trimming stripped 4 bases from V and 5 bases from J, with 12 bases between. CDR3 in DNA: TGTGCCAGCAGCCCGTCGACAGGTACTGAAGCTTTCTTT. It codes for CASSPSTGTEAFF. Full variable domain (rest looked up from reference TRBV5-6 and TRBJ1-1): DAGVTQSPTHLIKTRGQQVTLRCSPKSGHDTVSWYQQALGQGPQFIFQYYEEEERQRGNFPDRFSGHQFPNYSSELNVNALLLGDSALYLCASSPSTGTEAFFGQGTRLTVV.

This chain uses TRBV6-5 with TRBJ2-5, with 9 bases lining up with TRBD2. The CDR3 extends over 14 amino acids. V lost 5 bases and J lost 7; bases outside the gene matches: 8. Per the germline V gene, CDR1 is MNHEY and CDR2 is SVGAGI. CDR3 amino acids: CASSPQWRGGTQYF. The DNA for the CDR3 is TGTGCCAGCAGTCCACAATGGCGGGGGGGGACCCAGTACTTC.

The chain combines TRBV27 with TRBJ2-7; 7 bases fit TRBD1. Germline lookup yields CDR1 MNHEY and CDR2 SMNVEV (reference sequence). The CDR3 is made up of 14 amino acids. The V and J ends lost 6 bases and 2 bases, in that order; junction bases with no gene match: 7. The CDR3 loop reads CASSFRDRPYEQYF. DNA for the CDR3: TGTGCCAGCAGCTTCCGGGACAGACCCTACGAGCAGTACTTC.

V and J are TRBV6-1 and TRBJ2-5, with a weak D call TRBD1 (6 bases). V lost 8 bases to trimming and J lost 3 bases, with 22 bases between them. CDR1 is MNHNS and CDR2 is SASEGT in the germline V gene. The CDR3 is 16 amino acids. The CDR3 DNA reads TGTGCCAGCTACGTTGAATTCCGGCAGGGGAAAGAGACCCAGTACTTC. Translating gives CASYVEFRQGKETQYF.

This chain links TRBV5-4 with TRBJ2-3; the D call may be TRBD1 or TRBD2 (5 bases each). CDR3 size: 14 residues. The germline gives CDR1 SGHNT, CDR2 YYREEE (reference sequence). Trimming stripped 3 bases from V and 0 bases from J, with 8 bases between. CDR3 region: CASSSWDSTDTQYF. CDR3 DNA: TGTGCCAGCAGCTCTTGGGACAGCACAGATACGCAGTATTTT. Supplemented by reference TRBV5-4 and TRBJ2-3, the full variable domain reads ETGVTQSPTHLIKTRGQQVTLRCSSQSGHNTVSWYQQALGQGPQFIFQYYREEENGRGNFPPRFSGLQFPNYSSELNVNALELDDSALYLCASSSWDSTDTQYFGPGTRLTVL.

This clonotype was counted a few times. CDR3 bases: TGTGCCATCCTTGAGGGTAGGGGGCCTTTCACTGAAGCTTTCTTT. Encoded protein: CAILEGRGPFTEAFF. V gene TRBV6-4 combines with J gene TRBJ1-1; 7 bases map to TRBD1. Per the germline V gene, CDR1 is MRHNA and CDR2 is SNTAGT. The V gene end was trimmed by 10 bases and the J gene end by 4 bases; junction bases not matched to a gene: 15. CDR3 length: 15 amino acids.